The 14 T cell receptor beta chains presented below share a single source sample, sequenced in a study of cytomegalovirus exposure and HLA in healthy donors. With 60 Vbeta and 13 Jbeta primers, the PCR was carried out. Repertoires were generated with immunoSEQ multiplex PCR, while TCRdb's copy carries only in-frame clones and drops some. The sample contains roughly 140,000 clones, 60% to 70% of which appear only once. Sequencing input: PBMCs. The source of these receptors is a woman aged 60 to 75 in good health and CMV-seropositive.

The chain recombines TRBV11-2 with TRBJ2-6, with 8 bases that match TRBD1. CDR1 is SGHAT, CDR2 FQNNGV, per germline. The CDR3 has 17 amino acids. The J segment lost 2 bases and the V segment lost 1 base, leaving 4 bases of the junction unmatched. CDR3: CASSLVPGGTGANVLTF. The CDR3 nucleotides read TGTGCCAGCAGCTTAGTCCCAGGGGGCACTGGGGCCAACGTCCTGACTTTC.

The gene calls are TRBV30 and TRBJ1-5; maybe TRBD1 (5 bases). Germline V gene lookup returns CDR1 GTSNPN and CDR2 SVGIG (reference sequence). The CDR3 sequence is 14 residues long. The V end was cut by 3 bases, the J end by 1 base, with 10 bases between. The CDR3 DNA follows: TGTGCCTGGAGCGAAGGGGCGAGCAATCAGCCCCAGCATTTT. This gives the protein CAWSEGASNQPQHF.

The table lists this clone with a count of one. The genes are TRBV14 and TRBJ2-6; no reliable D call. The CDR3 consists of 15 residues. The germline V gene has CDR1 SGHDN and CDR2 FVKESK. Trimming shortened V by 2 bases and J by 0 bases, and 5 bases separated the two germline ends. The CDR3 nucleotides read TGTGCCAGCAGCCAACTAAGCTCTGGGGCCAACGTCCTGACTTTC. It specifies CASSQLSSGANVLTF. Looking up the rest from reference TRBV14 and TRBJ2-6 gives the full variable domain: EAGVTQFPSHSVIEKGQTVTLRCDPISGHDNLYWYRRVMGKEIKFLLHFVKESKQDESGMPNNRFLAERTGGTYSTLKVQPAELEDSGVYFCASSQLSSGANVLTFGAGSRLTVL.

The chain links TRBV6-5 to TRBJ1-1; D is perhaps TRBD1 (6 bases). The CDR3 covers 15 residues. Trimming cost V 0 bases and J 3 bases, with 11 bases left between them. Germline CDR1 is MNHEY and CDR2 is SVGAGI. Here the CDR3 DNA reads TGTGCCAGCAGTTACTCGGGGGGGGCATACACTGAAGCTTTCTTT. It is translated as CASSYSGGAYTEAFF.

This chain connects TRBV2 to TRBJ1-5; D is undetermined. The CDR3 covers 13 residues. Germline CDR1 and CDR2: SNHLY and FYNNEI. V was pared by 5 bases and J by 1 base, with 6 bases between. The CDR3 DNA reads as TGTGCCAGCAGTCCAGAAAGCAATCAGCCCCAGCATTTT. Translating gives CASSPESNQPQHF.

The count of this clone is one. V is TRBV19 and J is TRBJ2-1; 8 bases line up with TRBD1. CDR1 LNHDA and CDR2 SQIVND come from the germline V gene (reference sequence). The CDR3 consists of 15 residues. V lost 3 bases to trimming and J lost 3 bases; unmatched junction nucleotides: 4. CDR3 protein: CASSIRDRRYNEQFF. DNA of the CDR3: TGTGCCAGTAGTATTAGGGACAGGCGCTACAATGAGCAGTTCTTC.

The rearrangement uses TRBV7-2 and TRBJ2-7, with TRBD2 identical over 7 bases. The J segment lost 4 bases and the V segment lost 1 base, leaving 4 bases of the junction unmatched. The CDR3 is 14 residues long. Germline lookup yields CDR1 SGHTA and CDR2 FQGNSA. CDR3 DNA: TGTGCCAGCAGCTTAGGCGGGAGTGGTTACGAGCAGTACTTC. Its protein is CASSLGGSGYEQYF.

V usage is TRBV19 and J usage is TRBJ2-2; a possible D gene is TRBD2 (6 bases). The germline gives CDR1 LNHDA, CDR2 SQIVND (reference sequence). V was pared by 2 bases and J by 5 bases, with 15 bases between. The CDR3 extends over 16 amino acids. As DNA, the CDR3 is TGTGCCAGTAGTATAAGGAGGGGCCCCCTAACCGGGGAGCTGTTTTTT. Translated, it gives CASSIRRGPLTGELFF.

The J gene is TRBJ2-3, the V gene TRBV14; perhaps TRBD2 as D (6 bases). The CDR3 totals 13 residues. The germline CDR1 and CDR2 sequences are SGHDN and FVKESK. V was trimmed by 4 bases and J by 4 bases, leaving 9 bases between them. CDR3: CASSPDYSDTQYF. CDR3 sequence (DNA): TGTGCCAGCAGCCCGGACTACTCAGATACGCAGTATTTT.

This clone was seen a few times. The chain employs TRBV7-9 and TRBJ1-2; D unresolved. Germline V gene lookup returns CDR1 SEHNR and CDR2 FQNEAQ (reference sequence). The CDR3 contains 16 residues. V was trimmed by 6 bases and J by 5 bases, leaving 22 bases between them. The CDR3, as DNA: TGTGCCAGCAGTGTAGGAGGGCCCTTACGAGGGTATGGCTACACCTTC. Its protein is CASSVGGPLRGYGYTF.

The genes are TRBV7-2 and TRBJ2-1, with TRBD1 matching over 12 bases. The CDR3 sequence is 17 residues long. V dropped 0 bases and J dropped 6; count of bases not matched to a gene: 6. Germline values: CDR1 SGHTA, CDR2 FQGNSA. The CDR3 DNA sequence: TGTGCCAGCAGCTTAGCGGGGGGGACAGGGGGCATCAATGAGCAGTTCTTC. Protein product: CASSLAGGTGGINEQFF. Full variable domain (missing parts from reference TRBV7-2 and TRBJ2-1): GAGVSQSPSNKVTEKGKDVELRCDPISGHTALYWYRQSLGQGLEFLIYFQGNSAPDKSGLPSDRFSAERTGGSVSTLTIQRTQQEDSAVYLCASSLAGGTGGINEQFFGPGTRLTVL.

The chain combines TRBV5-4 with TRBJ1-3; D gene ambiguous. CDR3 length equals 15 residues. CDR1 and CDR2 from the germline V gene are SGHNT and YYREEE (reference sequence). Trimming cost V 3 bases and J 1 base, with 11 bases left between them. CDR3 region: CASSSRRGSGNTIYF. In nucleotides, the CDR3 is TGTGCCAGCAGCTCCCGCCGGGGATCTGGAAACACCATATATTTT.

The genes are TRBV9 and TRBJ2-1; TRBD1 might be the D (5 bases). The germline CDR1 and CDR2 sequences are SGDLS and YYNGEE. The CDR3 length is 15 residues. V was pared by 2 bases and J by 0 bases, with 9 bases between. The CDR3 reads CASSVGHSSYNEQFF. The CDR3 coding sequence is TGTGCCAGCAGCGTTGGACACAGCTCCTACAATGAGCAGTTCTTC.

The chain joins TRBV28 to TRBJ2-7, with 12 bases aligning to TRBD2. V was pared by 6 bases and J by 6 bases, with 9 bases of the junction left unmatched. CDR1 and CDR2 from the germline V gene are MDHEN and SYDVKM. This CDR3 has 15 amino acids. The CDR3 is CASRSGLAGRGEQYF. CDR3 coding DNA: TGTGCCAGCAGGTCCGGACTAGCGGGACGCGGCGAGCAGTACTTC.